The next 30 T cell receptor beta chains were all read from a single sample in a study of beta chain features in type 1 diabetes. Every isolated RNA sample was fully reverse transcribed, so sequencing captured expressed TCRB transcripts. This table comes from immunoSEQ multiplex PCR, and its TCRdb copy is limited to in-frame clones, with some not included. The sample includes over 120,000 clones, 13% seen only once; the top ten take 1.3%. General study results and limits: Researchers report that Type 1 diabetes patients had moderately but significantly shorter TCRB CDR3s across all four CD4+ subsets.

Their recognized antigens are unknown. The sample consisted of central memory CD4+ T cells from blood. Receptor source: a young man with type 1 diabetes.

This clone was seen only a few times. V usage is TRBV30 and J usage is TRBJ1-3; 7 positions match TRBD1. After removal of 3 bases from V and 0 bases from J, the junction contained 5 bases not matched to a gene. The V gene's germline CDR1 is GTSNPN and CDR2 SVGIG (reference sequence). CDR3 length: 15 residues. CDR3 sequence: CAWSGGQLSGNTIYF. CDR3 bases: TGTGCCTGGAGCGGGGGACAGCTCTCTGGAAACACCATATATTTT. Using reference TRBV30 and TRBJ1-3 for the parts outside the CDR3, the full variable domain is SQTIHQWPATLVQPVGSPLSLECTVEGTSNPNLYWYRQAAGRGLQLLFYSVGIGQISSEVPQNLSASRPQDRQFILSSKKLLLSDSGFYLCAWSGGQLSGNTIYFGEGSWLTVV.

The chain employs TRBV18 and TRBJ2-7; TRBD1 agrees at 9 bases. This CDR3 has 15 amino acids. Trimming at V came to 3 bases and at J to 5 bases, leaving 8 bases not matched to a gene. The V gene's germline CDR1 is KGHSH and CDR2 LQKENI. In nucleotides, the CDR3 is TGTGCCAGCTCACCTATCTATGGACAGGGGAACGAGCAGTACTTC. The encoded protein is CASSPIYGQGNEQYF.

This clone was observed a handful of times. The chain combines TRBV30 with TRBJ2-6; unclear D gene. Germline loops: CDR1 GTSNPN, CDR2 SVGIG (reference sequence). V lost 2 bases and J lost 0, with 8 bases in between. CDR3 length: 15 amino acids. The CDR3 here is CAWSRWSSGANVLTF. CDR3 coding DNA: TGTGCCTGGAGTAGATGGAGCTCTGGGGCCAACGTCCTGACTTTC.

As to this clone: This may be a read error, as it is one base from a much larger clone. V usage is TRBV14 and J usage is TRBJ1-1; D remains ambiguous. Per germline, CDR1 SGHDN and CDR2 FVKESK. V lost 4 bases and J lost 1, with 1 base in between. The length of the CDR3 is 11 residues. CDR3 protein: CASSRNTEAFF. The CDR3 nucleotides are TGTGCCAGCAGCCGGAACACTGAAGCTTTCTTT.

V is TRBV27 and J is TRBJ2-7, with 7 positions matching TRBD1. This CDR3 has 18 residues. The trim removed 1 base at V and 2 bases at J, leaving 14 bases unmatched. Germline loops: CDR1 MNHEY, CDR2 SMNVEV (reference sequence). For the CDR3, the DNA is TGTGCCAGCAGTTTATACCCCCCCCAACAGGGGACGCCCTACGAGCAGTACTTC. Translated: CASSLYPPQQGTPYEQYF.

This clone was observed a few times. The gene calls are TRBV5-6 and TRBJ1-5, with D unresolved. V was cut by 0 bases and J by 8 bases, with 12 bases left in between. In germline, CDR1 is SGHDT, CDR2 YYEEEE. CDR3 length: 14 residues. The CDR3 here is CASSLGPAIKPQHF. In DNA form, the CDR3 reads TGTGCCAGCAGCTTGGGACCTGCGATAAAGCCCCAGCATTTT.

This clone came up a few times. This chain joins TRBV28 and TRBJ2-1; 8 bases fit TRBD2. This CDR3 region has 14 residues. Losses at the gene ends were 11 bases for V and 0 bases for J; bases not matched to a gene: 6. Germline assignment: CDR1 MDHEN and CDR2 SYDVKM. CDR3 sequence (DNA): TGTGCCGGCGGGGGGCCCAACTCCTACAATGAGCAGTTCTTC. Amino acid sequence: CAGGGPNSYNEQFF.

The chain employs TRBV28 and TRBJ1-3, with a tentative D call TRBD1 (5 bases). The CDR3 totals 16 residues. Trimming took 2 bases from V and 1 from J, leaving 12 bases between them. The germline CDR1 and CDR2 sequences are MDHEN and SYDVKM. Written as DNA, the CDR3 is TGTGCCAGCAGTTTACCCCAAGCAGGGTCTGGAAACACCATATATTTT. Translating gives CASSLPQAGSGNTIYF.

This clone has a handful of counts. V usage is TRBV30 and J usage is TRBJ2-2; D is unresolved. The germline CDR1 and CDR2 sequences are GTSNPN and SVGIG (reference sequence). The CDR3 spans 14 residues. The V and J ends lost 3 bases and 5 bases respectively, with 13 bases between them. The CDR3 spells CAWRAGLTTGELFF. Written as DNA, the CDR3 is TGTGCCTGGAGAGCCGGGCTCACAACCGGGGAGCTGTTTTTT.

The table lists this clone with a few counts. This chain connects TRBV18 to TRBJ1-1, with D tentatively TRBD1 (5 bases). The germline CDR1 and CDR2 sequences are KGHSH and LQKENI. Trimming took 0 bases from V and 3 from J, leaving 11 bases between them. The CDR3 sequence is 15 residues long. In DNA, the CDR3 is TGTGCCAGCTCACCACCATGGGCGGGGGACACTGAAGCTTTCTTT. It specifies CASSPPWAGDTEAFF.

This clone was recorded many times. The chain combines TRBV7-9 with TRBJ2-7; D not certain. CDR3 length: 13 amino acids. The V and J ends lost 3 bases and 2 bases respectively, with 8 bases between them. Germline V gene lookup returns CDR1 SEHNR and CDR2 FQNEAQ (reference sequence). The CDR3 coding sequence is TGTGCCAGCAGCTTCGACACCCCCTACGAGCAGTACTTC. Amino acid sequence: CASSFDTPYEQYF. The variable domain in full, with the rest retrieved from reference TRBV7-9 and TRBJ2-7, is DTGVSQNPRHKITKRGQNVTFRCDPISEHNRLYWYRQTLGQGPEFLTYFQNEAQLEKSRLLSDRFSAERPKGSFSTLEIQRTEQGDSAMYLCASSFDTPYEQYFGPGTRLTVT.

V and J are TRBV30 and TRBJ2-7; 7 bases agree with TRBD1. With V trimmed by 3 bases and J by 4 bases, 12 bases remained unmatched. This CDR3 is 15 amino acids long. Germline loops: CDR1 GTSNPN, CDR2 SVGIG (reference sequence). In DNA form, the CDR3 reads TGTGCCTGGAGGCGCCCCGACAGGGCTAGGTACGAGCAGTACTTC. This encodes CAWRRPDRARYEQYF.

The genes are TRBV10-2 and TRBJ1-3, with D unclear. V lost 1 base, J lost 3 bases, and 1 base lay in between. The length of the CDR3 is 12 residues. Germline values: CDR1 WSHSY, CDR2 SAAADI. CDR3 loop: CASSEFGNTIYF. The DNA for the CDR3 is TGCGCCAGCAGTGAGTTTGGAAACACCATATATTTT.

This clone was picked up a small number of times. This chain uses TRBV9 with TRBJ2-3; D is possibly TRBD2 (6 bases). Trimming left V 3 bases short and J 2 bases short, with 13 bases between. The length of the CDR3 is 15 residues. The germline CDR1 and CDR2 sequences are SGDLS and YYNGEE. Here the CDR3 DNA reads TGTGCCAGCAGCGCCGGGACTTCCAACACAGATACGCAGTATTTT. As protein: CASSAGTSNTDTQYF.

This clone has a handful of counts. The chain combines TRBV7-6 with TRBJ1-3; no clear D. CDR1 and CDR2 (germline): SGHVS, FNYEAQ. The CDR3 spans 17 residues. V dropped 0 bases and J dropped 0 bases, with 12 bases sitting between them. CDR3 in amino acids: CASSLALLYDSGNTIYF. The CDR3 bases are TGTGCCAGCAGCTTAGCGCTATTGTACGACTCTGGAAACACCATATATTTT.

J is TRBJ2-1 and V is TRBV9; the D gene is possibly TRBD2 (7 bases). The CDR3 is 18 residues long. The V end lost 0 bases, the J end lost 7 bases, and 23 bases lay between the germline ends. Germline V gene sequence: CDR1 SGDLS, CDR2 YYNGEE. DNA of the CDR3: TGTGCCAGCAGCGTAGGACTAGCACCGATAAGGGACAAGAATGAGCAGTTCTTC. This sequence encodes CASSVGLAPIRDKNEQFF.

This clone was picked up a small number of times. J is TRBJ2-7 and V is TRBV7-2, with 10 nucleotides matching TRBD1. The V and J ends lost 5 bases and 5 bases, in that order; junction bases with no gene match: 9. Per the germline V gene, CDR1 is SGHTA and CDR2 is FQGNSA. The CDR3 contains 15 residues. CDR3 amino acids: CASSPSPTGGHEQYF. CDR3 bases: TGTGCCAGCAGCCCCAGCCCGACAGGGGGCCACGAGCAGTACTTC.

This sequence joins TRBV7-9 and TRBJ2-3; the match to TRBD2 covers 9 bases. Germline V gene sequence: CDR1 SEHNR, CDR2 FQNEAQ (reference sequence). The CDR3 contains 14 residues. The V gene end was trimmed by 3 bases and the J gene end by 14 bases; junction bases not matched to a gene: 12. CDR3 region: CASSLGTSYPEGYF. The CDR3 coding sequence is TGTGCCAGCAGCTTGGGGACTAGCTATCCGGAGGGGTATTTT.

V usage is TRBV11-1 and J usage is TRBJ2-1; D perhaps matches TRBD1 (5 bases). CDR1 and CDR2 from the germline V gene are SGHAT and FQDESV (reference sequence). The CDR3 covers 16 residues. Deletions cut 3 bases from V and 0 bases from J, with 12 bases between. In DNA form, the CDR3 reads TGTGCCAGCAGCTTGGGGCTTATGAGCTCCTACAATGAGCAGTTCTTC. Amino acid sequence: CASSLGLMSSYNEQFF.

This clone has more than one count but fewer than ten. V gene TRBV5-1 combines with J gene TRBJ2-1; no reliable D call. This CDR3 contains 16 residues. Germline loops: CDR1 SGHRS, CDR2 YFSETQ. Deletions cut 0 bases from V and 7 bases from J, with 17 bases between. CDR3 region: CASSLVDTSLGNEQFF. CDR3 bases: TGCGCCAGCAGCTTGGTTGATACCAGCCTGGGGAATGAGCAGTTCTTC.

The genes are TRBV25-1 and TRBJ1-5; 9 bases map to TRBD1. Germline assignment: CDR1 MGHDK and CDR2 SYGVNS. The V segment lost 3 bases and the J segment 7 bases; nucleotides outside the gene matches: 13. This CDR3 region has 17 residues. This chain's CDR3 is CASSDEPGQGKGQPQHF. CDR3 sequence (DNA): TGTGCCAGCAGTGACGAGCCGGGACAGGGAAAAGGCCAGCCCCAGCATTTT.

The chain carries TRBV7-9 and TRBJ2-1, with 11 bases that match TRBD2. CDR3 length: 16 amino acids. From germline, CDR1 is SEHNR and CDR2 FQNEAQ (reference sequence). Trimming took 5 bases from V and 7 from J; bases not matched to a gene: 10. In DNA form, the CDR3 reads TGTGCCAGCAGCCCGGTAGCGGGGGGGCGTCGTAATGAGCAGTTCTTC. It encodes CASSPVAGGRRNEQFF.

The chain employs TRBV4-1 and TRBJ1-5; D call uncertain. CDR3 length: 15 residues. CDR1 is MGHRA, CDR2 YSYEKL, per germline. V gave up 4 bases and J gave up 0 bases, with 10 bases separating them. This chain's CDR3 is CASSLTDYSNQPQHF. CDR3 sequence (DNA): TGCGCCAGCAGCCTAACTGATTATAGCAATCAGCCCCAGCATTTT.

This clone showed up just a few times. This chain joins TRBV5-1 and TRBJ2-5; D unclear. Germline CDR1 is SGHRS and CDR2 is YFSETQ. CDR3 length: 14 amino acids. V lost 2 bases and J lost 4, with 12 bases in between. In DNA, the CDR3 is TGCGCCAGCAGCTTCAGCTTATTACGAGAGACCCAGTACTTC. Translation gives CASSFSLLRETQYF.

This clone was detected a few times. The V and J genes are TRBV14 and TRBJ1-3, with 7 bases that match TRBD1. This CDR3 contains 14 residues. V lost 4 bases to trimming and J lost 2 bases; unmatched junction nucleotides: 2. The germline V gene has CDR1 SGHDN and CDR2 FVKESK. CDR3: CASSLGTAGNTIYF. The CDR3 nucleotides are TGTGCCAGCAGCCTTGGGACAGCTGGAAACACCATATATTTT. The full variable domain, its missing parts supplied by reference TRBV14 and TRBJ1-3, is EAGVTQFPSHSVIEKGQTVTLRCDPISGHDNLYWYRRVMGKEIKFLLHFVKESKQDESGMPNNRFLAERTGGTYSTLKVQPAELEDSGVYFCASSLGTAGNTIYFGEGSWLTVV.

Worth noting for this clone: The identical CDR3 is also encoded by other nucleotide sequences in the sample. The CDR3 sequence is CASSFGETQYF. In DNA form, the CDR3 reads TGTGCCAGCAGCTTCGGAGAGACCCAGTACTTC. The chain recombines TRBV5-6 with TRBJ2-5, with no clear D. This CDR3 comprises 11 residues. CDR1 is SGHDT, CDR2 YYEEEE, per germline. With 2 bases removed from V and 4 bases from J, the gap between germline ends came to 3 bases.

The CDR3: CASRLQGGSYEQYF. CDR3 in DNA: TGTGCCAGCAGGCTCCAGGGGGGCAGTTACGAGCAGTACTTC. V usage is TRBV7-2 and J usage is TRBJ2-7; tentatively, D is TRBD1 (7 bases). CDR1 and CDR2 (germline): SGHTA, FQGNSA. Trimming took off 6 bases at V and 4 bases at J, with 16 bases between the two ends. This CDR3 is 14 amino acids long.

This clone was recorded a few times. The chain uses TRBV7-9 and TRBJ1-6, with D perhaps TRBD1 (5 bases). The V gene lost 5 bases and the J gene lost 5 bases, with 13 bases spanning the gap. The CDR3 has 15 amino acids. From germline, CDR1 is SEHNR and CDR2 FQNEAQ (reference sequence). The CDR3 here is CASSPDSYNNSPLHF. The CDR3 DNA reads as TGTGCCAGCAGCCCTGACAGCTACAATAATTCACCCCTCCACTTT.

The rearrangement uses TRBV11-3 and TRBJ2-7, with 7 bases lining up with TRBD1. The CDR3 totals 15 residues. Germline V gene lookup returns CDR1 SGHNT and CDR2 YENEEA. Trimming cost V 1 base and J 0 bases; bases outside gene matches: 3. The CDR3 DNA follows: TGTGCCAGCAGCTTAGGGACAGGCGGCTCCTACGAGCAGTACTTC. It translates to CASSLGTGGSYEQYF.

This clone was seen many times. This chain's CDR3 is CASSQSGLAGVGVKYQETQYF. CDR3 in DNA: TGCGCCAGCAGTCAATCGGGGCTAGCGGGGGTTGGGGTCAAGTACCAAGAGACCCAGTACTTC. J is TRBJ2-5 and V is TRBV23-1; 10 bases line up with TRBD2. TRBV23-1 is given ORF status, its function remaining uncertain. The CDR3 covers 21 residues. J gave up 0 bases and V 0 bases, and 16 bases lay outside the gene matches.